Listed here are 21 T cell receptor beta chains from one sample, sequenced in a study of cytomegalovirus exposure and HLA in healthy donors. PCR primers comprised 60 Vbeta and 13 Jbeta primers. Profiled with immunoSEQ multiplex PCR; TCRdb holds only in-frame clones, not every one. The sample shows approximately 54,000 clones, under 90% of them seen only once. Specimen: PBMCs. These receptors all come from a woman aged 18-30 years in good health and CMV-seronegative.

The chain employs TRBV7-9 and TRBJ2-2, with D possibly being TRBD1 (6 bases). The CDR3 loop spans 13 amino acids. CDR1 and CDR2 from the germline V gene are SEHNR and FQNEAQ (reference sequence). Trimming removed 11 bases from V and 1 base from J, with 11 bases in between. The CDR3 loop reads CAREQGNTGELFF. The CDR3 bases are TGTGCCCGGGAACAGGGGAACACCGGGGAGCTGTTTTTT.

The J gene is TRBJ2-3, the V gene TRBV6-5; possibly TRBD1 for D (5 bases). V was pared by 6 bases and J by 1 base, with 5 bases between. CDR1 and CDR2 from the germline V gene are MNHEY and SVGAGI. This CDR3 has 12 amino acids. The CDR3 here is CASRTGTDTQYF. CDR3 nucleotides: TGTGCCAGCAGGACAGGCACAGATACGCAGTATTTT.

The chain joins TRBV7-2 to TRBJ1-1, with 8 bases lining up with TRBD1. CDR1 and CDR2 (germline): SGHTA, FQGNSA. CDR3 length: 15 residues. With 1 base clipped from V and 2 bases from J, the junction kept 3 bases outside the gene matches. DNA of the CDR3: TGTGCCAGCAGCTTAGAGGGACAGGCTAACACTGAAGCTTTCTTT. Its protein is CASSLEGQANTEAFF.

This chain joins TRBV27 and TRBJ1-1; possibly TRBD1 for D (5 bases). The CDR3 sequence is 14 residues long. Trimming took off 1 base at V and 6 bases at J, with 12 bases between the two ends. Germline V gives CDR1 MNHEY, CDR2 SMNVEV (reference sequence). The CDR3 DNA sequence: TGTGCCAGCAGTTTATTAAGCGGGGGTTCTGAAGCTTTCTTT. It translates to CASSLLSGGSEAFF.

The chain employs TRBV7-2 and TRBJ1-5; D gene unclear. Germline-derived CDR1 and CDR2 are SGHTA and FQGNSA. V lost 5 bases, J lost 7 bases, and 9 bases lay in between. The CDR3 totals 12 residues. This chain's CDR3 is CASSRSGQPQHF. CDR3 in DNA: TGTGCCAGCAGCCGGAGCGGGCAGCCCCAGCATTTT.

This sequence joins TRBV5-4 and TRBJ2-3; tentatively, D is TRBD2 (5 bases). CDR1 and CDR2 from the germline V gene are SGHNT and YYREEE (reference sequence). The V end lost 2 bases, the J end lost 2 bases, and 9 bases lay between the germline ends. The CDR3 spans 14 residues. CDR3 loop: CASSLREYTDTQYF. CDR3 bases: TGTGCCAGCAGCTTAAGGGAGTACACAGATACGCAGTATTTT.

This chain joins TRBV27 and TRBJ2-7; 8 bases match TRBD2. The CDR3 extends over 14 amino acids. The ends lost 7 bases at V and 0 bases at J; junction bases unmatched: 5. CDR1 MNHEY and CDR2 SMNVEV come from the germline V gene (reference sequence). The DNA of the CDR3 is TGTGCCAGCAAGCGTAGCGGGACCTCCTACGAGCAGTACTTC. Its translation: CASKRSGTSYEQYF.

V is TRBV11-1 and J is TRBJ2-1, with 9 positions matching TRBD1. V shed 3 bases and J 5 bases; nucleotides not matched to a gene: 14. The CDR3 is 18 amino acids. CDR1 is SGHAT and CDR2 is FQDESV in the germline V gene (reference sequence). The chain's CDR3 is CASSFNPTPGQGHNEQFF. The CDR3 DNA follows: TGTGCCAGCAGCTTCAACCCTACCCCGGGACAGGGACACAATGAGCAGTTCTTC.

This chain connects TRBV5-1 to TRBJ1-3; unclear D gene. Trimming removed 1 base from V and 0 bases from J, with 5 bases in between. Germline CDR1 SGHRS, CDR2 YFSETQ. The CDR3 runs 14 residues. CDR3 in DNA: TGCGCCAGCAGCTTGCTCAGCTCTGGAAACACCATATATTTT. Translation: CASSLLSSGNTIYF.

This chain uses TRBV5-4 with TRBJ2-2; D is unclear. CDR1 is SGHNT and CDR2 is YYREEE in the germline V gene (reference sequence). The V and J ends lost 2 bases and 0 bases respectively, with 8 bases between them. The CDR3 consists of 15 residues. The CDR3 protein is CASSLRLTNTGELFF. In nucleotides, the CDR3 is TGTGCCAGCAGCTTACGACTTACGAACACCGGGGAGCTGTTTTTT.

This clone was recorded once. This chain uses TRBV18 with TRBJ2-3, with 7 bases lining up with TRBD1. Germline loops: CDR1 KGHSH, CDR2 LQKENI. Trimming took 2 bases from V and 3 from J; bases not matched to a gene: 5. The CDR3 is 15 amino acids. The CDR3 DNA sequence: TGTGCCAGCTCACCAAGGACAGGTCTTACAGATACGCAGTATTTT. It is translated as CASSPRTGLTDTQYF. Full variable domain (rest looked up from reference TRBV18 and TRBJ2-3): NAGVMQNPRHLVRRRGQEARLRCSPMKGHSHVYWYRQLPEEGLKFMVYLQKENIIDESGMPKERFSAEFPKEGPSILRIQQVVRGDSAAYFCASSPRTGLTDTQYFGPGTRLTVL.

J is TRBJ2-7 and V is TRBV6-5; 8 bases agree with TRBD2. The ends lost 5 bases at V and 5 bases at J; junction bases unmatched: 8. The length of the CDR3 is 14 residues. Germline V gene sequence: CDR1 MNHEY, CDR2 SVGAGI. The CDR3 region is CASSARLARDEQYF. The CDR3 region has the DNA TGTGCCAGCAGTGCCAGACTAGCGAGAGACGAGCAGTACTTC.

This clone appeared once. V and J are TRBV27 and TRBJ2-7; 8 bases are a match to TRBD1. The CDR3 length is 15 residues. V was pared by 3 bases and J by 1 base, with 5 bases of the junction left unmatched. The germline V gene has CDR1 MNHEY and CDR2 SMNVEV (reference sequence). CDR3 nucleotide sequence: TGTGCCAGCAGTTTGCGGAGGACAGGGTCCTACGAGCAGTACTTC. As protein: CASSLRRTGSYEQYF.

The chain uses TRBV11-2 and TRBJ1-1; weak D call: TRBD1 (5 bases). This CDR3 region has 14 residues. Germline CDR1 reads SGHAT; CDR2 reads FQNNGV. V lost 6 bases, J lost 1 base, and 12 bases lay in between. CDR3 nucleotides: TGTGCCAGCAGGGCGGGACTGCCGAACACTGAAGCTTTCTTT. Its protein product is CASRAGLPNTEAFF.

This chain links TRBV27 with TRBJ1-1, with 9 bases identical to TRBD1. Germline V gives CDR1 MNHEY, CDR2 SMNVEV (reference sequence). The CDR3 covers 13 residues. With V trimmed by 7 bases and J by 6 bases, 6 bases remained unmatched. The CDR3 nucleotides are TGTGCCAGCACCCCGGGACAGGGAGCTGAAGCTTTCTTT. Encoded protein: CASTPGQGAEAFF.

This clone was counted between two and nine times. This chain joins TRBV27 and TRBJ2-7, with a possible D match to TRBD1 (6 bases). Deletions cut 7 bases from V and 0 bases from J, with 13 bases between. The CDR3 length is 14 residues. The V gene's germline CDR1 is MNHEY and CDR2 SMNVEV (reference sequence). In DNA form, the CDR3 reads TGTGCCAGCACGTGGGGGCCGAGCTCCTACGAGCAGTACTTC. Protein: CASTWGPSSYEQYF.

CDR3 region: CASSLQGGSYEQYF. CDR3 coding DNA: TGTGCCAGCAGCTTACAGGGGGGCTCCTACGAGCAGTACTTC. The chain joins TRBV7-3 to TRBJ2-7; perhaps TRBD1 as D (7 bases). Trimming took 2 bases from V and 0 from J, leaving 8 bases between them. Germline assignment: CDR1 SGHTA and CDR2 FQGTGA. The CDR3 extends over 14 amino acids.

V is TRBV2 and J is TRBJ1-3; 7 bases match TRBD1. This CDR3 is 13 amino acids long. Germline CDR1 is SNHLY and CDR2 is FYNNEI. J lost 1 base, V lost 6 bases, and 0 bases had no gene match. The CDR3 region is CASRTGSGNTIYF. The CDR3 bases are TGTGCCAGCAGGACAGGGTCTGGAAACACCATATATTTT.

Details on this clone: Other DNA sequences in the same sample also yield this CDR3. The gene calls are TRBV6-5 and TRBJ1-2; D ambiguous. The CDR3 is 13 amino acids. Germline values: CDR1 MNHEY, CDR2 SVGAGI. Trimming stripped 5 bases from V and 3 bases from J, with 10 bases between. The CDR3 bases are TGTGCCAGCAGTCCTAACCCGGACTATGGCTACACCTTC. It codes for CASSPNPDYGYTF.

The CDR3 is CASSLDIRPGQGTNTEAFF. The DNA of the CDR3 is TGCGCCAGCAGCTTGGATATCCGTCCAGGACAGGGAACGAACACTGAAGCTTTCTTT. V gene TRBV5-1 combines with J gene TRBJ1-1, with 8 positions matching TRBD1. Unmatched junction bases numbered 14, after V lost 0 bases and J lost 1 base. The CDR3 covers 19 residues. Germline V gene data show CDR1 as SGHRS and CDR2 as YFSETQ.

This rearrangement joins TRBV6-1 to TRBJ2-1, with a tentative D call TRBD2 (5 bases). The CDR3 spans 13 residues. Germline V gives CDR1 MNHNS, CDR2 SASEGT. Trimming took off 3 bases at V and 9 bases at J, with 12 bases between the two ends. The CDR3 loop is CASSDYFAGEQFF. CDR3 nucleotides: TGTGCCAGCAGTGATTATTTTGCGGGTGAGCAGTTCTTC.